This is a list of T cell receptor beta chains from one sample in a study of neurological immune-mediated disorders. Via MiXCR, TCRdb re-called the 5' RACE reads, giving one row per CDR3 protein. Of around 48,000 distinct CDR3 sequences detected, about a tenth appear once; the ten largest clones hold around 20%. Sequencing input: PBMCs. The receptor set was obtained from a woman in her 40s with HTLV-1-associated myelopathy (HAM/TSP). Both conserved end residues are part of each CDR3. D genes are given only for firm matches. Clone size appears in some rows only: once, few, many, or a class for an expanded clone.

>TRBJ2-7|TRBD2|many|TRBV6-1
CASSESQGGGSYEQYF
TGTGCCAGCAGTGAATCACAGGGCGGGGGGTCCTACGAGCAGTACTTC
>TRBJ1-2|TRBD1|many|TRBV7-6
CASSNRTGPNYGYTF
TGTGCCAGCAGTAACCGGACAGGGCCTAACTATGGCTACACCTTC
>TRBJ2-7|.|many|TRBV4-2
CASPGVSYEQYF
TGTGCCAGCCCCGGGGTTTCCTACGAGCAGTACTTC
>TRBJ2-2|TRBD1|many|TRBV6-5
CASSRRPGGVGTGELFF
TGTGCCAGCAGTAGACGTCCAGGGGGCGTAGGCACCGGGGAGCTGTTTTTT
>TRBJ1-2|.|many|TRBV7-8
CASSPNRVAVYGYTF
TGTGCCAGCAGCCCCAACAGGGTGGCAGTCTATGGCTACACCTTC
>TRBJ1-3|.|many|TRBV12-3/TRBV12-4
CASSQNTRGRFGNTIYF
TGTGCCAGCAGTCAAAATACCAGGGGCCGCTTCGGAAACACCATATATTTT
>TRBJ2-7|.|many|TRBV11-2
CASSLSVSYEQYF
TGTGCCAGCAGCTTGTCAGTATCCTACGAGCAGTACTTC
>TRBJ2-7|.|many|TRBV10-2
CASSESRGTTYEQYF
TGCGCCAGCAGTGAGTCGCGGGGTACCACCTACGAGCAGTACTTC
>TRBJ2-3|.|many|TRBV20-1
CSAERGNTDTQYF
TGCAGTGCCGAAAGGGGGAACACAGATACGCAGTATTTT
>TRBJ2-3|TRBD2|many|TRBV6-6
CASSYQLAGSTDTQYF
TGTGCCAGCAGTTACCAACTAGCGGGTAGCACAGATACGCAGTATTTT
>TRBJ2-1|TRBD1|many|TRBV4-1
CASSRGGVTGGNEQFF
TGCGCCAGCAGCCGGGGAGGAGTCACAGGGGGCAATGAGCAGTTCTTC
>TRBJ2-3|TRBD1|many|TRBV10-3
CAISENRGQDTQYF
TGTGCCATCAGTGAAAACAGGGGGCAAGATACGCAGTATTTT
>TRBJ2-2|.|many|TRBV5-1
CASSLVELVNTGELFF
TGCGCCAGCAGCTTGGTCGAGTTGGTGAACACCGGGGAGCTGTTTTTT
>TRBJ2-7|TRBD1|.|TRBV5-1
CASSFLPGTGADDQYF
TGCGCCAGCAGCTTCCTCCCGGGGACAGGGGCCGACGACCAGTACTTC
>TRBJ2-7|.|many|TRBV18
CASSPTLLYEQYF
TGTGCCAGCTCTCCGACCCTGTTATACGAGCAGTACTTC
>TRBJ2-7|.|many|TRBV5-1
CASSVTGLRSYEQYF
TGCGCCAGCAGCGTGACAGGTCTCCGCTCCTACGAGCAGTACTTC
>TRBJ2-3|TRBD2|many|TRBV2
CASSPVAGGTDTQYF
TGTGCCAGCAGTCCAGTAGCGGGGGGCACAGATACGCAGTATTTT
>TRBJ1-2|.|many|TRBV5-1
CASSLFGGAYGYTF
TGCGCCAGCAGCTTGTTTGGGGGGGCCTATGGCTACACCTTC
>TRBJ2-4|TRBD1|many|TRBV5-1
CASSTGQGTNIQYF
TGCGCCAGCAGCACGGGACAGGGGACAAACATTCAGTACTTC
>TRBJ1-5|.|many|TRBV2
CASTGTKNQPQHF
TGTGCCAGCACTGGGACAAAAAATCAGCCCCAGCATTTT
>TRBJ2-2|.|.|TRBV7-2
CASTHQGYTGELFF
TGTGCCAGCACACATCAGGGGTACACCGGGGAGCTGTTTTTT
>TRBJ2-1|.|many|TRBV27
CASSSSNLNEQFF
TGTGCCAGCAGTAGCTCTAATTTAAATGAGCAGTTCTTC
>TRBJ2-4|.|many|TRBV6-6
CASSLPRGGLDF
TGTGCCAGCAGCCTGCCTCGTGGGGGCCTAGACTTC
>TRBJ2-4|TRBD1|many|TRBV18
CANTDRKNIQYF
TGTGCCAACACGGACAGGAAAAACATTCAGTACTTC
>TRBJ2-5|.|many|TRBV7-9
CASSLKEPLETQYF
TGTGCCAGCAGCTTAAAAGAGCCCCTAGAGACCCAGTACTTC
>TRBJ1-2|.|many|TRBV20-1
CSARAVTLDYTF
TGCAGTGCTAGAGCCGTTACCCTAGACTACACCTTC
>TRBJ2-3|TRBD2|many|TRBV5-1
CASSQYSGEADTQYF
TGCGCCAGCAGCCAATATAGCGGGGAGGCAGATACGCAGTATTTT
>TRBJ1-1|.|many|TRBV2
CASAQREGSAFF
TGTGCCAGCGCCCAAAGGGAGGGCTCGGCTTTCTTT
>TRBJ1-5|.|.|TRBV14
CASSLYDQPQHF
TGTGCCAGCAGCCTCTATGATCAGCCCCAGCATTTT
>TRBJ2-1|.|many|TRBV2
CASRKVSYNEQFF
TGTGCCAGCAGGAAAGTTTCCTACAATGAGCAGTTCTTC